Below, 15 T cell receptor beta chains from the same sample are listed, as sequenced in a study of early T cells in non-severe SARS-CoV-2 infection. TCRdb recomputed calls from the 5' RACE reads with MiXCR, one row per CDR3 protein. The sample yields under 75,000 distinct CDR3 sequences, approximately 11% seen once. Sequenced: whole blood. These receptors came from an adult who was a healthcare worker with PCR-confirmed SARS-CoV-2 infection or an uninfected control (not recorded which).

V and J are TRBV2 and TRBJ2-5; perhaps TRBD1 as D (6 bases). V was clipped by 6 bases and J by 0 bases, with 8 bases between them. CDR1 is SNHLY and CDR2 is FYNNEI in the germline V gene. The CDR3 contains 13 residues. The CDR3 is CASSRDNQETQYF. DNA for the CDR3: TGTGCCAGCAGCCGGGACAACCAAGAGACCCAGTACTTC.

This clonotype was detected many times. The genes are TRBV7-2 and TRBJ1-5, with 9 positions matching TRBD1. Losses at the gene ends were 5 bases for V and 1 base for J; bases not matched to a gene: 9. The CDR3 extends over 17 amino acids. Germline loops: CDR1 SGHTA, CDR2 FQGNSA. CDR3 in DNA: TGTGCCAGCAGCCCAACGGGACAGGGATCGAGCAATCAGCCCCAGCATTTT. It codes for CASSPTGQGSSNQPQHF.

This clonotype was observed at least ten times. For the CDR3, the DNA is TGCAGCGTTGGGGACAGGGTATATGGCTACACCTTC. Translation gives CSVGDRVYGYTF. The V gene is TRBV29-1, the J gene TRBJ1-2; 9 bases fit TRBD1. Trimming took 4 bases from V and 5 from J; bases not matched to a gene: 2. Germline V gene sequence: CDR1 SQVTM, CDR2 ANQGSEA. The CDR3 is 12 residues long.

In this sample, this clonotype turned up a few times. CDR3 amino acids: CASSLFASAISKNIQYF. The CDR3 DNA is TGTGCCAGCAGTTTATTCGCTAGCGCGATAAGCAAAAACATTCAGTACTTC. This chain links TRBV28 with TRBJ2-4, with a possible D match to TRBD2 (6 bases). Germline CDR1 MDHEN, CDR2 SYDVKM. This CDR3 has 17 residues. V gave up 1 base and J gave up 3 bases, with 16 bases separating them.

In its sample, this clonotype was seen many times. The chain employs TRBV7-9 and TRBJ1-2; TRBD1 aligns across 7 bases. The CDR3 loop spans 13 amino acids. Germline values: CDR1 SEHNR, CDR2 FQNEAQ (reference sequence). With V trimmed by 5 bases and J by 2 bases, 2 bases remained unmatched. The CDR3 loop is CASSKQGNYGYTF. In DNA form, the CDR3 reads TGTGCCAGCAGCAAACAGGGGAACTATGGCTACACCTTC.

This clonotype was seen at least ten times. The CDR3 protein is CASSLLAGGGTDTQYF. In DNA form, the CDR3 reads TGTGCCAGCAGTCTACTAGCGGGGGGTGGGACAGATACGCAGTATTTT. V and J are TRBV6-6 and TRBJ2-3, with 12 nucleotides matching TRBD2. The CDR3 consists of 16 residues. Looked up from germline, CDR1 is MNHNY and CDR2 is SVGAGI (reference sequence). The V segment lost 5 bases and the J segment 3 bases; nucleotides outside the gene matches: 6.

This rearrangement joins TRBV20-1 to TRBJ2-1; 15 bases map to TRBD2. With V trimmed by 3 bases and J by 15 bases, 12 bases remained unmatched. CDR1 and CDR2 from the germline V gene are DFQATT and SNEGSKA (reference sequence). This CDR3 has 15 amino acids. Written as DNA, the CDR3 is TGCAGTGCTAGGACCCGGACTAGCGGGGGGGCCCCTCCGTTCTTC. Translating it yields CSARTRTSGGAPPFF.

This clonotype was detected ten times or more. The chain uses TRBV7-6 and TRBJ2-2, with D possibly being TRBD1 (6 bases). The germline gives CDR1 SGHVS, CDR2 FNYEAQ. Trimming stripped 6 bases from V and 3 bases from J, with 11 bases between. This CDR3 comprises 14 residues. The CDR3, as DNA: TGTGCCAGCAGTCGGACAGATTACACCGGGGAGCTGTTTTTT. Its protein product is CASSRTDYTGELFF.

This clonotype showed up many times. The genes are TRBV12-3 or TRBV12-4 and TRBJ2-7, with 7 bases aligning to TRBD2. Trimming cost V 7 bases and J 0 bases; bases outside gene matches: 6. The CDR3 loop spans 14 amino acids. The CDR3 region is CASNWGGSSYEQYF. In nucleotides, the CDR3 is TGTGCCAGCAACTGGGGGGGAAGCTCCTACGAGCAGTACTTC.

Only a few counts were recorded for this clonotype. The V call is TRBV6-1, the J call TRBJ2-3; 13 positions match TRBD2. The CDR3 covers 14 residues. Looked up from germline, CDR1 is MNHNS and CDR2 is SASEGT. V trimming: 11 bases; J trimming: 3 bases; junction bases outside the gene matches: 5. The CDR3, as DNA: TGTGCCGCCCAGACTAGCGGGAGGACAGATACGCAGTATTTT. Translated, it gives CAAQTSGRTDTQYF.

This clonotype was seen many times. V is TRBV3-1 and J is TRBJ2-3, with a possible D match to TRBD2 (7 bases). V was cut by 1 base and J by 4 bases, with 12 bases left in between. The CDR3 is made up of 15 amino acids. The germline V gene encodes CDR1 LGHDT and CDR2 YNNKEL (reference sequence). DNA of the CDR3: TGTGCCAGCAGCCAAGGGGGCGGGGGCCCAGATACGCAGTATTTT. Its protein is CASSQGGGGPDTQYF.

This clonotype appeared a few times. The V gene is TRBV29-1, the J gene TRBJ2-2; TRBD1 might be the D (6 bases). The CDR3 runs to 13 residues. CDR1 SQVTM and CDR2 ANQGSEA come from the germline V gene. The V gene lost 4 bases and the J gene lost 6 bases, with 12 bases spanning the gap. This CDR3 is CSVGLGGPGELFF. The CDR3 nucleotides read TGCAGCGTTGGCCTAGGGGGTCCCGGGGAGCTGTTTTTT.

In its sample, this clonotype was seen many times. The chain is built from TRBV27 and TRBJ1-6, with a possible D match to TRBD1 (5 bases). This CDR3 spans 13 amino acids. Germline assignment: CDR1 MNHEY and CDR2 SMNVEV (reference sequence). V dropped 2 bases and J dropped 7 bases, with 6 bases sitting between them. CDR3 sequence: CASSLRGNSPLHF. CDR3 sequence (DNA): TGTGCCAGCAGTTTAAGGGGCAATTCACCCCTCCACTTT.

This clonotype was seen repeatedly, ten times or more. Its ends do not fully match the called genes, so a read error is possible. CDR3 residues: CASSLKAGTWYEQYF. The CDR3 DNA reads TGTGCCAGCAGTTTGAAAGCGGGAACCTGGTACGAGCAGTATTTC. The genes are TRBV6-2 or TRBV6-3 and TRBJ2-7; 7 bases are a match to TRBD2. The germline V gene encodes CDR1 MNHEY and CDR2 SVGEGT. The CDR3 covers 15 residues.

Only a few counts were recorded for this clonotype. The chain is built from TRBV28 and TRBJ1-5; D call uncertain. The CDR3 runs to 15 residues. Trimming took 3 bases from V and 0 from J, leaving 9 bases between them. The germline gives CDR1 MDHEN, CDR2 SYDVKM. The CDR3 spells CASSFGPLSNQPQHF. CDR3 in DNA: TGTGCCAGCAGTTTTGGTCCCCTTAGCAATCAGCCCCAGCATTTT.